These 22 T cell receptor beta chains were sequenced from one sample in a study of blood T cell repertoires in COVID-19 (dated by TCRdb to 2020 to 2022). Library creation used the immunoSEQ multiplex PCR assay. The source is immuneACCESS, and TCRdb retained only in-frame sequences with V and J called. Part of the clones is not carried over; for the studies checked, unresolved V genes explain less than half of this, and the remainder is unexplained. The sample profile shows roughly 38,000 clones; approximately 93% of them were found once. Jointly, the top ten make up 2% to 2.5% of the sample. The specimen was peripheral blood. Receptor source: a man between 45 and 60 years old with active COVID-19.

The chain joins TRBV5-4 to TRBJ1-2, with a weak D call TRBD1 (5 bases). V lost 3 bases to trimming and J lost 4 bases, with 10 bases between them. This CDR3 is 13 amino acids long. The germline CDR1 and CDR2 sequences are SGHNT and YYREEE (reference sequence). As DNA, the CDR3 is TGTGCCAGCAGCTCCCCTGGGGCCTATGGCTACACCTTC. Protein: CASSSPGAYGYTF.

Points on this clone: The junction departs from the called germline gene at one end, perhaps through a read error. The gene calls are TRBV11-2 and TRBJ2-5, with D perhaps TRBD2 (6 bases). The germline gives CDR1 SGHAT, CDR2 FQNNGV. The CDR3 sequence is 13 residues long. CDR3 sequence: CASCFGRGETQYF. The CDR3 DNA reads as TGTGCCAGCTGCTTTGGTCGGGGGGAGACCCAGTACTTC.

The rearrangement links TRBV7-2 to TRBJ2-6; D is possibly TRBD1 (6 bases). CDR3 length: 16 residues. Germline loops: CDR1 SGHTA, CDR2 FQGNSA. V was clipped by 0 bases and J by 2 bases, with 8 bases between them. The CDR3 region is CASSLAQGPGANVLTF. CDR3 DNA sequence: TGTGCCAGCAGCTTAGCCCAGGGGCCTGGGGCCAACGTCCTGACTTTC.

This clone was recorded once. The chain combines TRBV23-1 with TRBJ2-3; the match to TRBD2 covers 7 bases. TRBV23-1 is classed as an ORF, of uncertain function. This CDR3 has 14 residues. The V segment lost 8 bases and the J segment 1 base; nucleotides outside the gene matches: 6. CDR3 coding DNA: TGCGCCAGCGCGTGGGGGGGAGGCACAGATACGCAGTATTTT. This encodes CASAWGGGTDTQYF.

The rearrangement links TRBV10-3 to TRBJ1-1; TRBD1 agrees at 8 bases. This CDR3 has 16 amino acids. J lost 3 bases, V lost 5 bases, and 11 bases had no gene match. Germline V gives CDR1 ENHRY, CDR2 SYGVKD. The CDR3 DNA follows: TGTGCCATCAGTTCCAGGGGGCGTGGTACCGACACTGAAGCTTTCTTT. This codes for CAISSRGRGTDTEAFF.

The V and J genes are TRBV7-3 and TRBJ1-1; D remains unclear. The CDR3 is 14 residues long. Germline CDR1 reads SGHTA; CDR2 reads FQGTGA. Trimming shortened V by 4 bases and J by 1 base, and 10 bases separated the two germline ends. The CDR3 reads CASSSQAENTEAFF. In nucleotides, the CDR3 is TGTGCCAGCAGCTCCCAAGCCGAGAACACTGAAGCTTTCTTT.

In this sample, this clone turned up once. The chain uses TRBV4-1 and TRBJ2-4; 10 bases map to TRBD1. Germline V CDR1 and CDR2: MGHRA, YSYEKL. With 1 base clipped from V and 9 bases from J, the junction kept 3 bases outside the gene matches. The CDR3 extends over 14 amino acids. CDR3 protein: CASSQGQGAGIQYF. CDR3 in DNA: TGCGCCAGCAGCCAAGGACAGGGGGCTGGCATTCAGTACTTC.

V usage is TRBV5-1 and J usage is TRBJ1-6; a possible D gene is TRBD1 (5 bases). The germline V gene encodes CDR1 SGHRS and CDR2 YFSETQ. There are 15 residues in the CDR3. With 7 bases removed from V and 6 bases from J, the gap between germline ends came to 17 bases. The CDR3 sequence is CASHQEGAGNSPLHF. CDR3 DNA: TGCGCCAGCCACCAAGAAGGGGCAGGTAATTCACCCCTCCACTTT.

J is TRBJ2-3 and V is TRBV4-2; TRBD2 matches 10 bases. This CDR3 has 15 residues. Germline CDR1 is LGHNA and CDR2 is YNFKEQ. With V trimmed by 6 bases and J by 1 base, 4 bases remained unmatched. The CDR3 bases are TGTGCCAGCAGGGCCCTAGCGGGGGGCACAGATACGCAGTATTTT. This encodes CASRALAGGTDTQYF.

This chain links TRBV9 with TRBJ2-5; TRBD1 aligns across 9 bases. V shed 0 bases and J 1 base; nucleotides not matched to a gene: 10. Germline V gene lookup returns CDR1 SGDLS and CDR2 YYNGEE. The CDR3 sequence is 18 residues long. CDR3 bases: TGTGCCAGCAGCGTAGCTTCCACAGGGGGCTTCCCCCAAGAGACCCAGTACTTC. This gives the protein CASSVASTGGFPQETQYF.

This chain links TRBV10-3 with TRBJ2-5; D perhaps matches TRBD2 (6 bases). The germline V gene has CDR1 ENHRY and CDR2 SYGVKD. V was trimmed by 3 bases and J by 3 bases, leaving 11 bases between them. This CDR3 is 14 amino acids long. CDR3 bases: TGTGCCATCAGTGATGATGGAGGGGAAGAGACCCAGTACTTC. The encoded protein is CAISDDGGEETQYF.

J is TRBJ2-7 and V is TRBV6-5, with D uncertain. This CDR3 has 11 residues. CDR1 and CDR2 from the germline V gene are MNHEY and SVGAGI. The CDR3 is CAAGRSHEQYF. Here the CDR3 DNA reads TGTGCAGCAGGTCGGTCCCACGAGCAGTACTTC.

V is TRBV19 and J is TRBJ1-1; the match to TRBD1 covers 7 bases. Germline V lookup: CDR1 LNHDA, CDR2 SQIVND (reference sequence). V trimming: 5 bases; J trimming: 1 base; junction bases outside the gene matches: 7. CDR3 length equals 15 residues. The CDR3 sequence is CASSEGQWKNTEAFF. The DNA for the CDR3 is TGTGCCAGTAGTGAGGGACAGTGGAAGAACACTGAAGCTTTCTTT.

In DNA, the CDR3 is TGTGCCAGCAGCGTAGGGGCAGGGATGAACACTGAAGCTTTCTTT. This encodes CASSVGAGMNTEAFF. The V and J genes are TRBV9 and TRBJ1-1; the D gene is possibly TRBD1 (5 bases). The V gene's germline CDR1 is SGDLS and CDR2 YYNGEE. This CDR3 region has 15 residues. Trimming pared 0 bases from V and 0 bases from J, leaving 9 bases between.

V is TRBV15 and J is TRBJ2-7; the match to TRBD1 covers 7 bases. The CDR3 is 12 residues long. CDR1 and CDR2 from the germline V gene are LNHNV and YYDKDF (reference sequence). V lost 1 base to trimming and J lost 7 bases; unmatched junction nucleotides: 1. CDR3 nucleotide sequence: TGTGCCACCAGCAGAGGGGACAGTGAGCAGTACTTC. Protein product: CATSRGDSEQYF.

The chain has TRBV18 and TRBJ1-2; the D is unclear. The V end lost 1 base, the J end lost 6 bases, and 12 bases lay between the germline ends. The CDR3 runs 14 residues. Germline CDR1 reads KGHSH; CDR2 reads LQKENI. The DNA of the CDR3 is TGTGCCAGCTCACCACTGGCTCAAGCGGATGGCTACACCTTC. Protein: CASSPLAQADGYTF.

This clone was counted a single time. The CDR3 DNA follows: TGTGCCAGCAGCTCTTCCGACAGGGGGGACATTCAGTACTTC. Translating it yields CASSSSDRGDIQYF. The chain is built from TRBV11-3 and TRBJ2-4; TRBD1 matches at 9 bases. V lost 4 bases, J lost 8 bases, and 6 bases stayed unmatched. The CDR3 spans 14 residues. The germline gives CDR1 SGHNT, CDR2 YENEEA.

CDR3 region: CASSTGLNQPQHF. DNA for the CDR3: TGTGCCAGTAGTACAGGGCTTAATCAGCCCCAGCATTTT. The rearrangement links TRBV19 to TRBJ1-5, with a weak D call TRBD1 (5 bases). Germline CDR1 reads LNHDA; CDR2 reads SQIVND (reference sequence). CDR3 length: 13 amino acids. Trimming cost V 4 bases and J 4 bases, with 8 bases left between them.

The CDR3, as DNA: TGTGCCAGCATCCCCCCGGCAGGGGATGTCTACGAGCAGTACTTC. This sequence encodes CASIPPAGDVYEQYF. The V call is TRBV28, the J call TRBJ2-7; a weak D match, TRBD1 (6 bases). Per germline, CDR1 MDHEN and CDR2 SYDVKM. The CDR3 extends over 15 amino acids. Trimming took off 7 bases at V and 3 bases at J, with 19 bases between the two ends.

This chain joins TRBV6-5 and TRBJ1-1; TRBD1 aligns across 11 bases. The ends lost 2 bases at V and 4 bases at J; junction bases unmatched: 6. CDR1 is MNHEY, CDR2 SVGAGI, per germline. The CDR3 length is 16 residues. The CDR3 DNA is TGTGCCAGCAGTTACCTCGGGACAGGGGGGGCCACTGAAGCTTTCTTT. Translated: CASSYLGTGGATEAFF.

The V and J genes are TRBV12-3 or TRBV12-4 and TRBJ1-6; D not resolved. V was shortened by 6 bases and J by 8 bases, with 11 bases between the two germline ends. The CDR3 is made up of 13 amino acids. The CDR3 region has the DNA TGTGCCAGCAGCCGAAACCCGGATTCACCCCTCCACTTT. The encoded protein is CASSRNPDSPLHF.

The chain combines TRBV7-2 with TRBJ2-3, with 9 bases identical to TRBD2. The V segment lost 5 bases and the J segment 5 bases; nucleotides outside the gene matches: 11. Germline V gene sequence: CDR1 SGHTA, CDR2 FQGNSA. This CDR3 region has 16 residues. The CDR3 nucleotides read TGTGCCAGCAGCCCTAATGCGGGGGGGTTCGGAGATACGCAGTATTTT. It specifies CASSPNAGGFGDTQYF.